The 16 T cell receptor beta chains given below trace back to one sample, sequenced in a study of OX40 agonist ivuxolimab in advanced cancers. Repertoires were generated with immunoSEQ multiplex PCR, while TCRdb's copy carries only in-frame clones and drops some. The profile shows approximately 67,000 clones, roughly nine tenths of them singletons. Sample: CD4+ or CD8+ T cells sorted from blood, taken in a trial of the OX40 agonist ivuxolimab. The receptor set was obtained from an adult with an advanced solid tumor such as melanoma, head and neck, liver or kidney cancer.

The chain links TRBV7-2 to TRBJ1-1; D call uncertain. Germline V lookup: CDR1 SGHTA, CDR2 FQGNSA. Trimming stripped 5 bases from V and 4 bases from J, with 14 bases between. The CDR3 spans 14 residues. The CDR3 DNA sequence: TGTGCCAGCAGCCCCCCAGGTCCGGGCACTGAAGCTTTCTTT. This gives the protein CASSPPGPGTEAFF.

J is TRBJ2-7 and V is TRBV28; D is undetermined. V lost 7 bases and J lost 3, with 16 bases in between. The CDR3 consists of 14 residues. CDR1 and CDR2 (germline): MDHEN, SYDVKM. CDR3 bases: TGTGCCAGCACGAAGGAGTCGTATCTCTACGAGCAGTACTTC. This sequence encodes CASTKESYLYEQYF.

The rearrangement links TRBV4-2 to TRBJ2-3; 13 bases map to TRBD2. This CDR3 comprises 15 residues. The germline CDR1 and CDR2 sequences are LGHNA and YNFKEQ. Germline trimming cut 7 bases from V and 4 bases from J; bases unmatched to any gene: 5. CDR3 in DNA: TGTGCCAGCAACCGACTAGCGGGGGGTGCAGATACGCAGTATTTT. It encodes CASNRLAGGADTQYF.

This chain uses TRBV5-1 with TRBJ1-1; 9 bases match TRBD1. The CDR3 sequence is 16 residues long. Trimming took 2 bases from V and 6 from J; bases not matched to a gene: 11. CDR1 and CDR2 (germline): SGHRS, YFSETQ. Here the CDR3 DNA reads TGCGCCAGCAGCTTAAACGCTGCCGGGACAGGGTCTGAAGCTTTCTTT. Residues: CASSLNAAGTGSEAFF.

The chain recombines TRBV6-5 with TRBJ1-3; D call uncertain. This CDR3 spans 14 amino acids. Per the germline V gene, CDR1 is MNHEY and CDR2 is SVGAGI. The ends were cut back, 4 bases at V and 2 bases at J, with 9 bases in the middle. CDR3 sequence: CASSSRKAGNTIYF. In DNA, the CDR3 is TGTGCCAGCAGTTCTCGGAAGGCTGGAAACACCATATATTTT.

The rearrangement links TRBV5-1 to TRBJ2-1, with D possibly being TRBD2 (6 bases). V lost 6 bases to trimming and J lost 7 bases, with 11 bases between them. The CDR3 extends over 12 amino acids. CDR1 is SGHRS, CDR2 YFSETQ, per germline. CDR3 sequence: CASKGRWNEQFF. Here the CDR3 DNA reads TGCGCCAGCAAGGGGAGGTGGAATGAGCAGTTCTTC.

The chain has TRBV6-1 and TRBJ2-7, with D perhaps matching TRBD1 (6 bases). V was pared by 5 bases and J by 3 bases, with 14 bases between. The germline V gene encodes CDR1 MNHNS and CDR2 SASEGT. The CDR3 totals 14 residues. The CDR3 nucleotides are TGTGCCAGCAGTTCTCCGGGACATAACTACGAGCAGTACTTC. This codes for CASSSPGHNYEQYF.

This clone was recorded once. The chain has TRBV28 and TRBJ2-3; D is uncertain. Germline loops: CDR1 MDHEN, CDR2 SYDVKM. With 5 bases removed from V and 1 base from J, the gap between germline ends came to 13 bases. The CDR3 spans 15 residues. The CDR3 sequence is CASSQPKGGTDTQYF. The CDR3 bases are TGTGCCAGCAGTCAACCGAAAGGAGGCACAGATACGCAGTATTTT.

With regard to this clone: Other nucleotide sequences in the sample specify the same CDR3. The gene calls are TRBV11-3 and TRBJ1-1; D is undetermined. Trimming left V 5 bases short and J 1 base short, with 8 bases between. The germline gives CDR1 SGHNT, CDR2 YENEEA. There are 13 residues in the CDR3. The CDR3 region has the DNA TGTGCCAGCAGCCTGGACGGGAACACTGAAGCTTTCTTT. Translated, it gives CASSLDGNTEAFF.

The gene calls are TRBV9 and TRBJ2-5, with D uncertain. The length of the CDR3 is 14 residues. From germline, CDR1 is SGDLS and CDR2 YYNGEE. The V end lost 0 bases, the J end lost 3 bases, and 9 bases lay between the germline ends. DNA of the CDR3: TGTGCCAGCAGCGTAGAACGGGCTGAAGAGACCCAGTACTTC. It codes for CASSVERAEETQYF.

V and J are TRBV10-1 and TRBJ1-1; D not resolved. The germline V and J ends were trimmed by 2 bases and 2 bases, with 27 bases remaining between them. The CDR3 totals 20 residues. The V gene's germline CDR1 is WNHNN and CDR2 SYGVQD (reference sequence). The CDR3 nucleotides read TGCGCCAGCAGTGAGCGGCTTGGAGCCCGGGCACGGTCCTTCAACACTGAAGCTTTCTTT. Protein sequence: CASSERLGARARSFNTEAFF.

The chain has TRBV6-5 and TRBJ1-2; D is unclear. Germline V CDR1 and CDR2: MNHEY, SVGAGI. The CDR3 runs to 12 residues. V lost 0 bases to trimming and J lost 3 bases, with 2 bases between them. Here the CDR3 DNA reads TGTGCCAGCAGTTACTCTGACTATGGCTACACCTTC. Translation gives CASSYSDYGYTF.

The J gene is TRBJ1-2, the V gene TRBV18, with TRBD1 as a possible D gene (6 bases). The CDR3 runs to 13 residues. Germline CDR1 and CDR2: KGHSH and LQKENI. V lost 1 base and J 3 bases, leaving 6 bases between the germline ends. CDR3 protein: CASSPQGDYGYTF. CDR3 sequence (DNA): TGTGCCAGCTCACCACAGGGGGACTATGGCTACACCTTC.

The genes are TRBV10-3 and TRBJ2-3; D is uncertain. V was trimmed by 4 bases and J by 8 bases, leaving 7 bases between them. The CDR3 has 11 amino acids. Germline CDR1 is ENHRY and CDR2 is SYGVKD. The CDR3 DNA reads TGTGCCATCAGTGTAGAGGCTACGCAGTATTTT. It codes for CAISVEATQYF.

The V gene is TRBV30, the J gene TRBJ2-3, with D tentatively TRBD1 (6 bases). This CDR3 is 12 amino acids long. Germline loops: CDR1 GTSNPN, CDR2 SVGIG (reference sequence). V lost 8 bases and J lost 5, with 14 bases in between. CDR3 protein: CAGTQGGDTQYF. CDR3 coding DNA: TGTGCCGGCACACAGGGTGGAGATACGCAGTATTTT.

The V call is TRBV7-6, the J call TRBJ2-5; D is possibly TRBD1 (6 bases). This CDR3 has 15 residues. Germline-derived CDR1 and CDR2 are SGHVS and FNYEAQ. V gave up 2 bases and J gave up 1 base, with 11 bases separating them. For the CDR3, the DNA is TGTGCCAGCAGCTTAAGGAGGACAGTCCAAGAGACCCAGTACTTC. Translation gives CASSLRRTVQETQYF.